These T cell receptor beta chains were read from a single sample in a study of OX40 agonist ivuxolimab in advanced cancers. TCRdb's copy holds only in-frame clones and misses some; the assay was immunoSEQ multiplex PCR. The sample gives fewer than 35,000 clones, approximately 89% of which show up once; about 8.2% is in the top ten. The sequenced sample was CD4+ or CD8+ T cells sorted from blood, obtained in a trial of the OX40 agonist ivuxolimab. The receptors were gathered from an adult with an advanced solid tumor such as melanoma, head and neck, liver or kidney cancer. Both conserved end residues are part of each CDR3. D genes are given only for firm matches. Clone sizes are given selectively: once, few, many, or a class where the clone is expanded.

D: NA; J: TRBJ2-7; size: NA; V: TRBV7-6; DNA: TGTGCCAGCAGCTCCCGGACCGACCGCGAGCAGTACTTC; CDR3: CASSSRTDREQYF
D: TRBD1; J: TRBJ1-5; size: NA; V: TRBV28; DNA: TGTGCCAGCCGTACGGGGGGACAGTCCAATCAGCCCCAGCATTTT; CDR3: CASRTGGQSNQPQHF
D: NA; J: TRBJ1-1; size: NA; V: TRBV9; DNA: TGTGCCAGCAGTGGGACATACACTGAAGCTTTCTTT; CDR3: CASSGTYTEAFF
D: NA; J: TRBJ1-2; size: NA; V: TRBV6-5; DNA: TGTGCCAGCTCTCCCGGGGCTGGCTACACCTTC; CDR3: CASSPGAGYTF
D: NA; J: TRBJ1-4; size: NA; V: TRBV4-2; DNA: TGTGCCAGCAGCCAAGGAGACGATGAAAAACTGTTTTTT; CDR3: CASSQGDDEKLFF
D: TRBD1; J: TRBJ2-7; size: NA; V: TRBV10-1; DNA: TGCGCCAGCAGTCACTTCGGACAGGGGAAGTACGAGCAGTACTTC; CDR3: CASSHFGQGKYEQYF
D: TRBD1; J: TRBJ1-1; size: NA; V: TRBV18; DNA: TGTGCCAGCTCGCCAGACAGGGAGGGCCTAATGAACACTGAAGCTTTCTTT; CDR3: CASSPDREGLMNTEAFF
D: NA; J: TRBJ1-2; size: NA; V: TRBV6-6; DNA: TGTGCCAGCAGTTACCAACAGGGTTTTGGCTACACCTTC; CDR3: CASSYQQGFGYTF
D: NA; J: TRBJ1-6; size: NA; V: TRBV2; DNA: TGTGCCAGCAGTGAGGGGCAGGGGAGTAATTCACCCCTCCACTTT; CDR3: CASSEGQGSNSPLHF
D: NA; J: TRBJ2-5; size: NA; V: TRBV7-2; DNA: TGTGCCAGCAGCAGGACAGTCCAAGAGACCCAGTACTTC; CDR3: CASSRTVQETQYF
D: NA; J: TRBJ2-5; size: NA; V: TRBV6-5; DNA: TGTGCCAGCAGTTCGCAAGAGACCCAGTACTTC; CDR3: CASSSQETQYF
D: NA; J: TRBJ2-3; size: NA; V: TRBV9; DNA: TGTGCCAGCAGCGTAGGACCAGATACGCAGTATTTT; CDR3: CASSVGPDTQYF
D: NA; J: TRBJ1-4; size: NA; V: TRBV29-1; DNA: TGCAGCGTTGAAAGGTTTGCAACTAATGAAAAACTGTTTTTT; CDR3: CSVERFATNEKLFF
D: NA; J: TRBJ2-5; size: NA; V: TRBV18; DNA: TGTGCCAGCTCACCAGGGGGACAAGAGACCCAGTACTTC; CDR3: CASSPGGQETQYF
D: NA; J: TRBJ1-2; size: once; V: TRBV7-9; DNA: TGTGCCAGCAGCTTAGGGACAACAACTTATGGCTACACCTTC; CDR3: CASSLGTTTYGYTF
D: NA; J: TRBJ1-5; size: NA; V: TRBV19; DNA: TGTGCCAGTAGCCACAGTTATAGCAATCAGCCCCAGCATTTT; CDR3: CASSHSYSNQPQHF
D: NA; J: TRBJ1-4; size: NA; V: TRBV2; DNA: TGTGCCAGCGGGGGTGGAGCAACTAATGAAAAACTGTTTTTT; CDR3: CASGGGATNEKLFF
D: NA; J: TRBJ1-1; size: few; V: TRBV6-5; DNA: TGTGCCAGCGATAGAACAGGGAGTTACACTGAAGCTTTCTTT; CDR3: CASDRTGSYTEAFF
D: NA; J: TRBJ2-1; size: NA; V: TRBV7-3; DNA: TGTGCCAGCAGCTCTGGTACTGAGCAGTTCTTC; CDR3: CASSSGTEQFF
D: NA; J: TRBJ2-3; size: NA; V: TRBV6-4; DNA: TGTGCCAGCAGCTATACAGCTTCCAGGCCAGATACGCAGTATTTT; CDR3: CASSYTASRPDTQYF
D: TRBD1; J: TRBJ1-4; size: medium-sized; V: TRBV19; DNA: TGTGCCAGTAGTATTATGGGGACAGGGGGTGAAAAACTGTTTTTT; CDR3: CASSIMGTGGEKLFF
D: NA; J: TRBJ1-3; size: NA; V: TRBV5-1; DNA: TGCGCCAGCAGATCAGCAGGCGGAGCTGGAAACACCATATATTTT; CDR3: CASRSAGGAGNTIYF
D: NA; J: TRBJ2-1; size: NA; V: TRBV5-1; DNA: TGCGCCAGCAGCTTGGTAGGGTTGGATGAGCAGTTCTTC; CDR3: CASSLVGLDEQFF
D: NA; J: TRBJ2-5; size: NA; V: TRBV18; DNA: TGTGCCAGCTCACCAGGCCAGCGGCAAGAGACCCAGTACTTC; CDR3: CASSPGQRQETQYF
D: NA; J: TRBJ2-7; size: NA; V: TRBV6-5; DNA: TGTGCCAGCACTACCAGGGAAGGGTCCTACGAGCAGTACTTC; CDR3: CASTTREGSYEQYF
D: NA; J: TRBJ2-5; size: NA; V: TRBV7-2; DNA: TGTGCCAGCAGCGAGCAGGGGCCGCTTGTGGCCCAGTACTTC; CDR3: CASSEQGPLVAQYF
D: TRBD2; J: TRBJ2-4; size: once; V: TRBV7-2; DNA: TGTGCCAGCAGCTCTAGAGGACTAGCGGCTGCCAAAAACATTCAGTACTTC; CDR3: CASSSRGLAAAKNIQYF
D: NA; J: TRBJ1-5; size: NA; V: TRBV2; DNA: TGTGCCAGCAGTGAGAATCAGGGGAGTCAGCCCCAGCATTTT; CDR3: CASSENQGSQPQHF
D: TRBD1; J: TRBJ1-1; size: NA; V: TRBV7-9; DNA: TGTGCCAGCAGGGTTCAGGGGGCGGCTGAAGCTTTCTTT; CDR3: CASRVQGAAEAFF
D: NA; J: TRBJ2-3; size: NA; V: TRBV27; DNA: TGTGCCAGCAGTAGACTGCACGGGGATACGCAGTATTTT; CDR3: CASSRLHGDTQYF
D: NA; J: TRBJ1-1; size: NA; V: TRBV4-2; DNA: TGTGCCAGCAGCCAAGGAGGGGGGTCGAACACTGAAGCTTTCTTT; CDR3: CASSQGGGSNTEAFF
D: TRBD1; J: TRBJ1-2; size: few; V: TRBV6-5; DNA: TGTGCCAGCAGGAAGGACAGGGCGGTTGGTGGCTACACCTTC; CDR3: CASRKDRAVGGYTF
D: NA; J: TRBJ1-1; size: NA; V: TRBV18; DNA: TGTGCCAGCTCATCACAGACTGGACAGATGAACACTGAAGCTTTCTTT; CDR3: CASSSQTGQMNTEAFF
D: TRBD1; J: TRBJ1-1; size: NA; V: TRBV7-2; DNA: TGTGCCAGCAGCCGGGACAGGAGGAACACTGAAGCTTTCTTT; CDR3: CASSRDRRNTEAFF
D: NA; J: TRBJ1-6; size: NA; V: TRBV11-2; DNA: TGTGCCAGCAGCTCGGGACGGTATAATTCACCCCTCCACTTT; CDR3: CASSSGRYNSPLHF
D: NA; J: TRBJ2-3; size: NA; V: TRBV19; DNA: TGTGCCAGTAGTCCCGGCCGTGGGGATACGCAGTATTTT; CDR3: CASSPGRGDTQYF
D: TRBD2; J: TRBJ2-5; size: NA; V: TRBV11-2; DNA: TGTGCCAGCAGACTTAGCGGGAGGTCTCAAGAGACCCAGTACTTC; CDR3: CASRLSGRSQETQYF
D: TRBD2; J: TRBJ2-6; size: NA; V: TRBV19; DNA: TGTGCCAGTAGTATGCCGGGAGGGAGCTCTGGGGCCAACGTCCTGACTTTC; CDR3: CASSMPGGSSGANVLTF
D: NA; J: TRBJ2-2; size: once; V: TRBV2; DNA: TGTGCCAGCAGTGAGTACACCGGGGAGCTGTTTTTT; CDR3: CASSEYTGELFF
D: NA; J: TRBJ2-7; size: NA; V: TRBV18; DNA: TGTGCCAGCTCACAAGGGACTGAGAACTACGAGCAGTACTTC; CDR3: CASSQGTENYEQYF
D: NA; J: TRBJ2-3; size: NA; V: TRBV9; DNA: TGTGCCAGCAGCGTAGGCCGAACAGATACGCAGTATTTT; CDR3: CASSVGRTDTQYF
D: NA; J: TRBJ2-1; size: NA; V: TRBV19; DNA: TGTGCCAGTAGTATAGAAGACCCCTCCTACAATGAGCAGTTCTTC; CDR3: CASSIEDPSYNEQFF
D: NA; J: TRBJ1-5; size: NA; V: TRBV4-2; DNA: TGTGCCAGCAGCCGCGGCAGCAATCAGCCCCAGCATTTT; CDR3: CASSRGSNQPQHF
D: NA; J: TRBJ2-5; size: NA; V: TRBV9; DNA: TGTGCCAGCAGCTTACGGACATTGTGGGAGACCCAGTACTTC; CDR3: CASSLRTLWETQYF
D: NA; J: TRBJ2-1; size: NA; V: TRBV6-1; DNA: TGTGCCAGCAGACAATACAATGAGCAGTTCTTC; CDR3: CASRQYNEQFF
D: TRBD1; J: TRBJ2-7; size: NA; V: TRBV5-1; DNA: TGCGCCAGCGGCCTACGGACAGGGGGTTCCTACGAGCAGTACTTC; CDR3: CASGLRTGGSYEQYF
D: NA; J: TRBJ2-3; size: NA; V: TRBV19; DNA: TGTGCCAGTAGGGCAGATACGCAGTATTTT; CDR3: CASRADTQYF
D: NA; J: TRBJ1-1; size: NA; V: TRBV18; DNA: TGTGCCAGCTCGGGAACGAGGGGGACTGAAGCTTTCTTT; CDR3: CASSGTRGTEAFF
D: TRBD1; J: TRBJ2-2; size: NA; V: TRBV11-2; DNA: TGTGCCAGCAGCTCCCCGGGACAGGGAGGCGGGGAGCTGTTTTTT; CDR3: CASSSPGQGGGELFF
D: TRBD2; J: TRBJ2-1; size: NA; V: TRBV27; DNA: TGTGCCAGCAGTTTATGGCTAGCGGGGAGAAGCTCCTACAATGAGCAGTTCTTC; CDR3: CASSLWLAGRSSYNEQFF